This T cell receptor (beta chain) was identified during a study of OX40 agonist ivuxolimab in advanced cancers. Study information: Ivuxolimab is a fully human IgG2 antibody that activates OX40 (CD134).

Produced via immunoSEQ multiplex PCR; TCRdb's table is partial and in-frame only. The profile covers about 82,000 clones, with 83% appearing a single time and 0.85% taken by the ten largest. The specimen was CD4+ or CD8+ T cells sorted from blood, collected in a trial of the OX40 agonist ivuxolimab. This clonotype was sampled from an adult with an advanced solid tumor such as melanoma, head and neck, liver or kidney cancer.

This CDR3 is CASSQDVRRLNTEAFF. The CDR3 DNA follows: TGTGCCAGCAGCCAAGACGTCCGACGCCTGAACACTGAAGCTTTCTTT. The chain uses TRBV4-2 and TRBJ1-1; no reliable D call. CDR1 and CDR2 from the germline V gene are LGHNA and YNFKEQ. CDR3 length equals 16 residues. V gave up 0 bases and J gave up 0 bases, with 11 bases separating them.